This T cell receptor (beta chain) originates from a study of T cells in Graves' hyperthyroidism and ophthalmopathy. Looking at the study overall: Staff took peripheral blood when the initial diagnosis was made, before any treatment began.

This clonotype was seen at least ten times. V lost 7 bases, J lost 8 bases, and 12 bases stayed unmatched. The germline gives CDR1 SGHTA, CDR2 FQGNSA. There are 15 residues in the CDR3. TCR beta CDR3 regions were amplified from RNA transcripts. HTBI primers were used for first-round RT-PCR of the TCR CDR3. TCRdb recomputed calls from the multiplex PCR reads with MiXCR, one row per CDR3 protein. The table shows approximately 400,000 distinct CDR3 sequences, with about 15% occurring only once. The TCR comes from a woman in her 30s with Graves' ophthalmopathy. The chain uses TRBV7-2 and TRBJ2-1; 9 bases agree with TRBD2. Sequenced: blood. The CDR3 loop is CASKRVAGGPHEQFF. The CDR3 bases are TGTGCCAGCAAGCGGGTGGCGGGGGGGCCTCATGAGCAGTTCTTC. The entire variable domain, with the rest obtained from reference TRBV7-2 and TRBJ2-1, is as follows: GAGVSQSPSNKVTEKGKDVELRCDPISGHTALYWYRQSLGQGLEFLIYFQGNSAPDKSGLPSDRFSAERTGGSVSTLTIQRTQQEDSAVYLCASKRVAGGPHEQFFGPGTRLTVL.